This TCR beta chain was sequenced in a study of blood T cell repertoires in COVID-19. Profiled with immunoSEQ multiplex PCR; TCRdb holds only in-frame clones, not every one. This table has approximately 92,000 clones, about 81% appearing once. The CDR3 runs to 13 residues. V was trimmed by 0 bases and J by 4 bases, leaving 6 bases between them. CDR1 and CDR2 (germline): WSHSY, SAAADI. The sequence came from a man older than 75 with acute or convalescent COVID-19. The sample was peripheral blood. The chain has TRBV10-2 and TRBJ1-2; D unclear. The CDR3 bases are TGCGCCAGCAGTGAGTCCCGGGGCTATGGCTACACCTTC. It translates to CASSESRGYGYTF.